What follows are 32 T cell receptor beta chains derived from one specimen sequenced in a study of blood T cell repertoires in COVID-19. The table came from immunoSEQ multiplex PCR; TCRdb's copy has only in-frame clones and leaves some out. The table lists about 300,000 clones, roughly 88% of them singletons. Sequenced sample: peripheral blood. All receptors derive from a man aged 18 to 30 with active or convalescent COVID-19.

This clone was seen just once. The chain joins TRBV19 to TRBJ2-3; 9 bases are shared with TRBD2. This CDR3 has 19 residues. CDR1 is LNHDA and CDR2 is SQIVND in the germline V gene (reference sequence). V shed 3 bases, J shed 3 bases, and the junction held 16 bases outside the gene matches. The CDR3 reads CASSIRRGGFEKGTDTQYF. The CDR3 DNA sequence: TGTGCCAGTAGTATCCGGCGGGGGGGCTTCGAAAAAGGAACAGATACGCAGTATTTT.

A remark on this clone: One end of the junction varies from germline; a read error may be responsible. The J gene is TRBJ1-3, the V gene TRBV6-6; maybe TRBD1 (5 bases). Germline V CDR1 and CDR2: MNHNY, SVGAGI (reference sequence). The length of the CDR3 is 13 residues. CDR3 protein: CASSDRLGNTIYF. As DNA, the CDR3 is TGTGCCAGCAGTGACAGACTTGGAAACACAATATATTTT.

As to this clone: Other DNA sequences in the sample encode the same CDR3. The chain uses TRBV6-5 and TRBJ2-5; 9 bases align to TRBD2. In germline, CDR1 is MNHEY, CDR2 SVGAGI. The CDR3 runs to 16 residues. After removal of 0 bases from V and 5 bases from J, the junction contained 7 bases not matched to a gene. The CDR3 is CASSYSGGGAGETQYF. Written as DNA, the CDR3 is TGTGCCAGCAGTTACTCTGGCGGGGGGGCCGGGGAGACCCAGTACTTC.

This chain connects TRBV29-1 to TRBJ1-1; tentatively, D is TRBD1 (5 bases). The CDR3 spans 13 residues. Germline V CDR1 and CDR2: SQVTM, ANQGSEA. V dropped 1 base and J dropped 4 bases, with 10 bases sitting between them. This CDR3 reads CSVEAQGGTEAFF. Written as DNA, the CDR3 is TGCAGCGTTGAAGCGCAGGGCGGCACTGAAGCTTTCTTT.

This clone was picked up one time. The chain joins TRBV5-6 to TRBJ1-2; tentatively, D is TRBD1 (5 bases). Trimming removed 4 bases at V and 4 bases at J, with 17 bases between. The CDR3 runs 15 residues. In germline, CDR1 is SGHDT, CDR2 YYEEEE. CDR3 region: CASSLVASGAYGYTF. CDR3 nucleotide sequence: TGTGCCAGCAGCCTCGTGGCCAGCGGGGCCTATGGCTACACCTTC.

The chain joins TRBV6-5 to TRBJ2-5; 8 bases are a match to TRBD1. This CDR3 is 14 amino acids long. CDR1 is MNHEY and CDR2 is SVGAGI in the germline V gene. Germline trimming cut 6 bases from V and 5 bases from J; bases unmatched to any gene: 8. In DNA, the CDR3 is TGTGCCAGCAGCGATCTAACAGGGGGGGAGACCCAGTACTTC. Protein: CASSDLTGGETQYF.

This sequence joins TRBV7-9 and TRBJ1-6; maybe TRBD1 (6 bases). V lost 5 bases and J 13 bases, leaving 12 bases between the germline ends. Germline loops: CDR1 SEHNR, CDR2 FQNEAQ (reference sequence). The CDR3 totals 12 residues. DNA of the CDR3: TGTGCCAGCAGCCGGGGCCAGGGGCCCCTCCACTTT. Residues: CASSRGQGPLHF.

The J gene is TRBJ2-7, the V gene TRBV9; no firm D call. This CDR3 has 13 residues. V was pared by 2 bases and J by 0 bases, with 6 bases between. Germline-derived CDR1 and CDR2 are SGDLS and YYNGEE. The CDR3 loop reads CASSVDSSYEQYF. CDR3 sequence (DNA): TGTGCCAGCAGCGTTGATAGCTCCTACGAGCAGTACTTC.

The J gene is TRBJ1-5, the V gene TRBV27; the D gene is possibly TRBD1 (5 bases). V lost 0 bases and J lost 15, with 15 bases in between. This CDR3 spans 13 amino acids. CDR1 is MNHEY and CDR2 is SMNVEV in the germline V gene (reference sequence). Here the CDR3 reads CASSLSIGGDRHF. CDR3 DNA: TGTGCCAGCAGTTTATCGATCGGAGGGGATCGGCATTTT.

This rearrangement joins TRBV11-2 to TRBJ1-5; TRBD1 agrees at 9 bases. V lost 5 bases to trimming and J lost 7 bases; unmatched junction nucleotides: 6. Germline V lookup: CDR1 SGHAT, CDR2 FQNNGV. There are 14 residues in the CDR3. The CDR3 region is CASSRGTGRQPQHF. The CDR3 nucleotides are TGTGCCAGCAGCCGGGGGACAGGGAGACAGCCCCAGCATTTT.

V and J are TRBV19 and TRBJ2-1; D is perhaps TRBD2 (6 bases). Trimming stripped 8 bases from V and 6 bases from J, with 20 bases between. The CDR3 has 15 residues. From germline, CDR1 is LNHDA and CDR2 SQIVND (reference sequence). CDR3 coding DNA: TGTGCCAGTGATAGCGGCCGCTCGTATTTCAATGAGCAGTTCTTC. This gives the protein CASDSGRSYFNEQFF.

The CDR3 sequence is CASSGGGEEKLFF. The CDR3 DNA is TGTGCCAGCAGCGGCGGGGGTGAGGAAAAACTGTTTTTT. This chain uses TRBV9 with TRBJ1-4; the D gene is possibly TRBD1 (5 bases). The CDR3 totals 13 residues. Per the germline V gene, CDR1 is SGDLS and CDR2 is YYNGEE. With 3 bases removed from V and 8 bases from J, the gap between germline ends came to 11 bases.

The V gene is TRBV5-6, the J gene TRBJ2-7; D possibly corresponds to TRBD1 (6 bases). This CDR3 has 14 residues. CDR1 and CDR2 (germline): SGHDT, YYEEEE. Deletions cut 4 bases from V and 0 bases from J, with 11 bases between. The chain's CDR3 is CASSPQGSSYEQYF. The CDR3 nucleotides read TGTGCCAGCAGCCCTCAGGGGAGCTCCTACGAGCAGTACTTC.

The genes are TRBV29-1 and TRBJ2-1, with TRBD2 matching 11 bases. CDR1 is SQVTM, CDR2 ANQGSEA, per germline. CDR3 length equals 13 residues. Unmatched junction bases numbered 7, after V lost 0 bases and J lost 15 bases. CDR3 nucleotide sequence: TGCAGCGTTGAAGAACTTAGCGGGGGGGCCCCGTTCTTC. It encodes CSVEELSGGAPFF.

DNA for the CDR3: TGTGCCAGCAGCCAAGATCCTCAGGGGCGGAGTGGCTACACCTTC. Protein: CASSQDPQGRSGYTF. The chain recombines TRBV3-1 (or the pseudogene TRBV3-2) with TRBJ1-2, with TRBD1 as a possible D gene (6 bases). CDR3 length: 15 residues. The V gene's germline CDR1 is LGHDT and CDR2 YNNKEL (reference sequence). Trimming took off 0 bases at V and 7 bases at J, with 15 bases between the two ends.

The chain couples TRBV7-8 to TRBJ2-7, with a weak D call TRBD1 (6 bases). CDR3 length: 14 amino acids. The germline gives CDR1 SGHVS, CDR2 FQNEAQ. Trimming shortened V by 1 base and J by 8 bases, and 15 bases separated the two germline ends. DNA for the CDR3: TGTGCCAGCAGCTTAGGGGACATCCTCGATCAGCAGTACTTC. It codes for CASSLGDILDQQYF.

In its sample, this clone was seen once. The chain links TRBV7-9 to TRBJ2-7, with TRBD2 as a possible D gene (6 bases). Trimming stripped 3 bases from V and 3 bases from J, with 12 bases between. Per the germline V gene, CDR1 is SEHNR and CDR2 is FQNEAQ (reference sequence). There are 14 residues in the CDR3. The CDR3: CASSFGGDNYEQYF. CDR3 sequence (DNA): TGTGCCAGCAGCTTCGGGGGTGATAACTACGAGCAGTACTTC. The entire variable domain, with the rest obtained from reference TRBV7-9 and TRBJ2-7, is as follows: DTGVSQNPRHKITKRGQNVTFRCDPISEHNRLYWYRQTLGQGPEFLTYFQNEAQLEKSRLLSDRFSAERPKGSFSTLEIQRTEQGDSAMYLCASSFGGDNYEQYFGPGTRLTVT.

The gene calls are TRBV27 and TRBJ1-5; 7 bases align to TRBD1. The CDR3 extends over 14 amino acids. J gave up 11 bases and V 6 bases, and 13 bases lay outside the gene matches. Germline V gene sequence: CDR1 MNHEY, CDR2 SMNVEV (reference sequence). CDR3 in amino acids: CASSRGTAGLTQHF. In nucleotides, the CDR3 is TGTGCCAGCAGCCGAGGGACAGCCGGGTTGACCCAGCATTTT.

A few counts support this clone. The V and J genes are TRBV5-5 and TRBJ2-3, with D hard to call. The CDR3 sequence is 14 residues long. Trimming took off 0 bases at V and 1 base at J, with 6 bases between the two ends. CDR1 and CDR2 from the germline V gene are SGHKS and YYEKEE (reference sequence). CDR3 nucleotides: TGTGCCAGCAGCTTGGCTCCTGGCACAGATACGCAGTATTTT. Its translation: CASSLAPGTDTQYF. Full variable domain (outside the CDR3, taken from reference TRBV5-5 and TRBJ2-3): DAGVTQSPTHLIKTRGQQVTLRCSPISGHKSVSWYQQVLGQGPQFIFQYYEKEERGRGNFPDRFSARQFPNYSSELNVNALLLGDSALYLCASSLAPGTDTQYFGPGTRLTVL.

V and J are TRBV19 and TRBJ2-7; TRBD2 matches 7 bases. This CDR3 is 13 amino acids long. Trimming took 6 bases from V and 6 from J; bases not matched to a gene: 8. Germline values: CDR1 LNHDA, CDR2 SQIVND (reference sequence). The CDR3 reads CASSAGRESEQYF. The CDR3 DNA follows: TGTGCCAGTAGCGCGGGGAGGGAGTCCGAGCAGTACTTC.

The chain links TRBV12-3 or TRBV12-4 to TRBJ1-1; perhaps TRBD1 as D (6 bases). V lost 5 bases to trimming and J lost 11 bases, with 15 bases between them. The CDR3 is 12 amino acids. The CDR3 nucleotides read TGTGCCAGCAGTCTCACAGGGACCGAGGCTTTCTTT. It yields the protein CASSLTGTEAFF.

CDR3 loop: CASSAGNSGNTIYF. The CDR3 nucleotides are TGTGCCAGCAGCGCCGGGAACTCTGGAAACACCATATATTTT. The genes are TRBV25-1 and TRBJ1-3; D is unresolved. The CDR3 has 14 amino acids. Germline V gives CDR1 MGHDK, CDR2 SYGVNS. V was trimmed by 6 bases and J by 0 bases, leaving 9 bases between them.

The CDR3 nucleotides read TGTGCCATAAGGACAGTCGCTGAAGCTTTCTTT. It encodes CAIRTVAEAFF. V usage is TRBV19 and J usage is TRBJ1-1; tentative D call: TRBD1 (6 bases). V dropped 10 bases and J dropped 6 bases, with 12 bases sitting between them. This CDR3 comprises 11 residues. Germline loops: CDR1 LNHDA, CDR2 SQIVND (reference sequence).

The V and J genes are TRBV25-1 and TRBJ2-3; TRBD2 matches at 8 bases. With 5 bases clipped from V and 2 bases from J, the junction kept 3 bases outside the gene matches. The CDR3 has 14 residues. Germline V gives CDR1 MGHDK, CDR2 SYGVNS. The CDR3 DNA reads TGTGCCAGCAGTACGGGGGGGAACACAGATACGCAGTATTTT. Its translation is CASSTGGNTDTQYF.

This clone was recorded a few times. The chain links TRBV19 to TRBJ1-5; D uncertain. CDR1 and CDR2 from the germline V gene are LNHDA and SQIVND (reference sequence). With 3 bases removed from V and 2 bases from J, the gap between germline ends came to 11 bases. There are 15 residues in the CDR3. CDR3 nucleotide sequence: TGTGCCAGTAGTATGCGGGGTGTTGGCAATCAGCCCCAGCATTTT. This translates into CASSMRGVGNQPQHF.

J is TRBJ1-2 and V is TRBV2, with D possibly being TRBD1 (5 bases). V was pared by 2 bases and J by 4 bases, with 8 bases between. The CDR3 contains 13 residues. CDR1 and CDR2 (germline): SNHLY, FYNNEI. CDR3 coding DNA: TGTGCCAGCAGTGAAAACAGGAGCTATGGCTACACCTTC. Protein product: CASSENRSYGYTF.

The chain combines TRBV4-1 with TRBJ1-5, with 9 bases identical to TRBD1. J gave up 2 bases and V 1 base, and 3 bases lay outside the gene matches. Germline V gives CDR1 MGHRA, CDR2 YSYEKL. This CDR3 has 16 residues. This chain's CDR3 is CASSQVQGAGNQPQHF. DNA for the CDR3: TGCGCCAGCAGCCAAGTACAGGGGGCCGGCAATCAGCCCCAGCATTTT.

The chain employs TRBV3-1 (or the pseudogene TRBV3-2) and TRBJ1-3, with 9 bases identical to TRBD1. The junction had 5 bases not matched to a gene; V was cut back by 4 bases and J by 13 bases. CDR3 length: 12 residues. Germline V CDR1 and CDR2: LGHDT, YNNKEL (reference sequence). As DNA, the CDR3 is TGTGCCAGCAGCCCCACCGGGACAGGGATATATTTT. Residues: CASSPTGTGIYF.

The V gene is TRBV7-2, the J gene TRBJ2-2; TRBD2 matches 7 bases. V dropped 3 bases and J dropped 2; count of bases not matched to a gene: 3. The CDR3 is 15 amino acids. Germline-derived CDR1 and CDR2 are SGHTA and FQGNSA. The CDR3 here is CASSFWGGNTGELFF. The CDR3 bases are TGTGCCAGCAGCTTTTGGGGGGGAAACACCGGGGAGCTGTTTTTT.

Turning to this clone: Other DNA variants within this sample encode the same CDR3. V and J are TRBV5-1 and TRBJ1-5; no clear D. Germline assignment: CDR1 SGHRS and CDR2 YFSETQ. V was trimmed by 0 bases and J by 4 bases, leaving 8 bases between them. The CDR3 totals 14 residues. The CDR3: CASSLAGGNQPQHF. CDR3 coding DNA: TGCGCCAGCAGCTTGGCCGGCGGGAATCAGCCCCAGCATTTT.

The chain carries TRBV15 and TRBJ2-7; a possible D gene is TRBD1 (5 bases). Germline V gene sequence: CDR1 LNHNV, CDR2 YYDKDF (reference sequence). V dropped 0 bases and J dropped 13 bases, with 13 bases sitting between them. This CDR3 comprises 12 residues. The CDR3 DNA sequence: TGTGCCACCAGCAGAGATAGAGCAGGGAAATACTTC. Translated: CATSRDRAGKYF.

J is TRBJ2-1 and V is TRBV19; D unclear. Germline V gene sequence: CDR1 LNHDA, CDR2 SQIVND (reference sequence). This CDR3 is built from 14 residues. V shed 5 bases and J shed 0 bases, with 8 bases lying between them. CDR3 protein: CASSEQASYNEQFF. The CDR3 nucleotides read TGTGCCAGTAGTGAGCAGGCCTCCTACAATGAGCAGTTCTTC.